The source of this T cell receptor (beta chain) is a study of T cells expressing NK-cell markers. Study overall: Sorted CD3+CD56+NKG2C+, CD3+CD56+NKG2C- and CD3+CD56-NKG2C+ T-cell subsets were beta-chain profiled.

Comment on this clonotype: Its antigen remains unidentified.

As the method of synthesis, 5'RACE template switching with UMIs yielded TCR beta cDNA. TCRdb reprocessed the 5' RACE reads and stores each CDR3 protein as one record, lacking DNA. The sample has about 160,000 distinct CDR3 sequences. Study-level results: Of CD8+ T cells, 1.0-7.0% belonged to dominant NKG2C+ clonotypes in 5 to 7 donors.

Germline V gene sequence: CDR1 SGHAT, CDR2 FQDESV (reference sequence). The CDR3 has 14 amino acids. The chain uses TRBV11-1 and TRBJ1-1; TCRdb names TRBD1, which stays unverified in the absence of DNA. The clonotype originates from a man aged 18-70 years in good health. Sequenced input: blood T cells: a sorted CD56 or NKG2C T cell subset, CD4+ or CD8+ T cells, or bulk PBMC T cells (not recorded which). CDR3 amino acids: CASSFAGGNTEAFF.